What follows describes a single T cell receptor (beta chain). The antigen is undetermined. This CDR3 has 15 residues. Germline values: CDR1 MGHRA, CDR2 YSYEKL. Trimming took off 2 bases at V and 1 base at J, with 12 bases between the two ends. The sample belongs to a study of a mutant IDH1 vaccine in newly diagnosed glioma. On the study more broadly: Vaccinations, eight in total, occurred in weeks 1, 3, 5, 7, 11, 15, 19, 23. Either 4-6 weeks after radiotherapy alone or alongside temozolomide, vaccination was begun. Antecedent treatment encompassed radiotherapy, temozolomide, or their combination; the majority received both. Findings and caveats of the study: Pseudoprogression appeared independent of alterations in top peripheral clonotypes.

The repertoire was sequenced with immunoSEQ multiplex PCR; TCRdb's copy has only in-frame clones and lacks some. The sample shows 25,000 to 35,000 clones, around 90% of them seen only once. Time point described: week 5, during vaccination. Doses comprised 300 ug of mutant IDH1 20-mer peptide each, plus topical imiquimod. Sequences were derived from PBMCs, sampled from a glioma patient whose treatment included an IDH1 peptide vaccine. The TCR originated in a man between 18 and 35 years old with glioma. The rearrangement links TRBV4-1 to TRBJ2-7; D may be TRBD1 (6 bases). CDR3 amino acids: CASSQQQGTSYEQYF. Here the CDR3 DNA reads TGCGCCAGCAGCCAACAACAGGGAACATCCTACGAGCAGTACTTC.